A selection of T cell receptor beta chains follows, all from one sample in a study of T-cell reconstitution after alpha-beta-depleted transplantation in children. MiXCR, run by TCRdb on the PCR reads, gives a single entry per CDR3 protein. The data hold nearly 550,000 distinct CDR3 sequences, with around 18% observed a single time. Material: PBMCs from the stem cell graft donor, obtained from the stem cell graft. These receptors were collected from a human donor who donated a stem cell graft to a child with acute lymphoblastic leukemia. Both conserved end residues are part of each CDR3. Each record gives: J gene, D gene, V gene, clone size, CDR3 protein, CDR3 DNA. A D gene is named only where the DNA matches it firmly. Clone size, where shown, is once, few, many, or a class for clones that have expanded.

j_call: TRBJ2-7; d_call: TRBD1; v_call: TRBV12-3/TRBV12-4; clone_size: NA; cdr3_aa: CASSFGLQGVSYEQYF; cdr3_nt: TGTGCCAGCAGTTTTGGTCTCCAGGGGGTCTCCTACGAGCAGTACTTC
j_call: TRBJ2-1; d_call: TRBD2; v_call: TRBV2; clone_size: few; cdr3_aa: CAGYSGAINNEQFF; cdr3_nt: TGTGCCGGGTACAGCGGGGCCATTAACAATGAGCAGTTCTTC
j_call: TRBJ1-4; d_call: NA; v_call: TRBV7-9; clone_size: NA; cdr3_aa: CASSLVLGDEKLFF; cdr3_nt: TGTGCCAGCAGCTTAGTGTTGGGGGATGAAAAACTGTTTTTT
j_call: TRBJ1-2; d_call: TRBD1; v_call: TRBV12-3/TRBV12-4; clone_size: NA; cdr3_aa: CASSLWDRGRYGYTF; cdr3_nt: TGTGCCAGCAGTTTATGGGACAGGGGGCGGTATGGCTACACCTTC
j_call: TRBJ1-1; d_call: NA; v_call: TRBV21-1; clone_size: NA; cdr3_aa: CALGGGYGSAEAFF; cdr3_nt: TGTGCCCTCGGAGGAGGGTACGGGAGCGCTGAAGCTTTCTTT
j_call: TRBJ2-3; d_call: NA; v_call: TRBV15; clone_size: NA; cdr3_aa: CATSRAGDTQYF; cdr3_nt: TGTGCCACCAGCAGAGCGGGAGATACGCAGTATTTT
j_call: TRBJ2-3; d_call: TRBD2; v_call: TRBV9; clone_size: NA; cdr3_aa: CASSVTSGAVGDTQYF; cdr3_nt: TGTGCCAGCAGCGTGACTAGCGGCGCAGTTGGTGATACGCAGTATTTT
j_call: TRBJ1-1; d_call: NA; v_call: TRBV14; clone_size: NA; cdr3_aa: CASSHERRRGRDAFF; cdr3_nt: TGTGCCAGCAGCCACGAAAGGAGGAGGGGCAGGGACGCTTTCTTT
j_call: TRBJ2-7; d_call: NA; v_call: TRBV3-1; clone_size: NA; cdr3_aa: CASSQDSLYEQYF; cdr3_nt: TGTGCCAGCAGCCAAGACAGTCTCTACGAGCAGTACTTC
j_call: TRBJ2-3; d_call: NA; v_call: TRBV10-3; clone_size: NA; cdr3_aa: CAISASAGGTDTQYF; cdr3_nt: TGTGCCATCAGTGCCTCGGCAGGGGGCACAGATACGCAGTATTTT
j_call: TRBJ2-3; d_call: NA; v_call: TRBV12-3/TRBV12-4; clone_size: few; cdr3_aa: CASELGMADTQYF; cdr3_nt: TGTGCCAGCGAACTAGGGATGGCAGATACGCAGTATTTT
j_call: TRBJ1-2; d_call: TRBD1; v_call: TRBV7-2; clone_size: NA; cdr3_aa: CASSWGQGNYGYTF; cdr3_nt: TGTGCCAGCAGCTGGGGACAGGGGAACTATGGCTACACCTTC
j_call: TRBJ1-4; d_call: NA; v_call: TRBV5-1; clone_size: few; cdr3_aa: CASSLAGGATNEKLFF; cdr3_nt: TGCGCCAGCAGCTTGGCCGGGGGGGCAACTAATGAAAAACTGTTTTTT
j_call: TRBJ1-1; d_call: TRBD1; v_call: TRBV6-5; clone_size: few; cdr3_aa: CASSYVKTGWTEAFF; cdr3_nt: TGTGCCAGCAGTTACGTTAAGACAGGGTGGACTGAAGCTTTCTTT
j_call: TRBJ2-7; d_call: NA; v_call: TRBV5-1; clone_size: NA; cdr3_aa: CASRSPGHTYEQYF; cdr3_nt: TGCGCCAGCAGATCACCGGGACATACCTACGAGCAGTACTTC
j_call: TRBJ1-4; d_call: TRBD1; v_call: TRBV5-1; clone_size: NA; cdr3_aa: CASSLGDRGGEKLFF; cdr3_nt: TGCGCCAGCAGCTTGGGGGACAGGGGAGGGGAAAAACTGTTTTTT
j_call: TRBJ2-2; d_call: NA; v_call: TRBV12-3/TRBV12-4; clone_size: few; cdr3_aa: CASSLLGQWPNTGELFF; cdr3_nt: TGTGCCAGCAGTTTACTAGGTCAATGGCCGAACACCGGGGAGCTGTTTTTT
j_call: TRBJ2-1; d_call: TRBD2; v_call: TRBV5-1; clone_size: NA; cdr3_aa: CASSLEGRGGATDEQFF; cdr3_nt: TGCGCCAGCAGCTTGGAGGGTCGCGGGGGGGCGACGGATGAGCAGTTCTTC
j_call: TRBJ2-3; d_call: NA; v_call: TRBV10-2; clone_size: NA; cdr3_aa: CASSEGTSPDTQYF; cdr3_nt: TGCGCCAGCAGTGAAGGGACTTCTCCAGATACGCAGTATTTT
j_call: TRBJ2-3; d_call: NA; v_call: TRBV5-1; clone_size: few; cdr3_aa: CASTGATDTQYF; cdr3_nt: TGCGCCAGCACGGGGGCAACAGATACGCAGTATTTT
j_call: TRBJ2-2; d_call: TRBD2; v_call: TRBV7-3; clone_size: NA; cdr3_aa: CASSATSGSFNTGELFF; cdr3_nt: TGTGCCAGCAGCGCAACTAGCGGGAGTTTTAACACCGGGGAGCTGTTTTTT
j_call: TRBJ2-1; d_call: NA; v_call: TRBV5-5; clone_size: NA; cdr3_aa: CASSLVQVYNEQFF; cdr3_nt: TGTGCCAGCAGCTTGGTTCAAGTTTACAATGAGCAGTTCTTC
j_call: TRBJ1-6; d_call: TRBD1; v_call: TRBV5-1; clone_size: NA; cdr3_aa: CASSLLGQGAGSPLHF; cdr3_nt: TGCGCCAGCAGCTTGTTGGGACAGGGGGCAGGATCACCCCTCCACTTT
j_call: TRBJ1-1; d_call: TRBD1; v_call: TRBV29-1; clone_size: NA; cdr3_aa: CSAGGRTGEAFF; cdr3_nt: TGCAGCGCCGGGGGGCGGACAGGTGAAGCTTTCTTT
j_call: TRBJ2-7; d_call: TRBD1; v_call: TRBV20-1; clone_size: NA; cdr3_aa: CSAPSRDRGFNSYEQYF; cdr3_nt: TGCAGTGCTCCGTCCCGGGACAGGGGCTTTAACTCCTACGAGCAGTACTTC
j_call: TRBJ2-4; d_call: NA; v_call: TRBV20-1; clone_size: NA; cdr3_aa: CSATQGTVQYF; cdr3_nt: TGCAGTGCTACCCAGGGAACAGTTCAGTACTTC
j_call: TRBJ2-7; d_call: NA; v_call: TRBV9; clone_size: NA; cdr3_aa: CASSVARAGEQYF; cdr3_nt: TGTGCCAGCAGCGTAGCGCGGGCCGGCGAGCAGTACTTC
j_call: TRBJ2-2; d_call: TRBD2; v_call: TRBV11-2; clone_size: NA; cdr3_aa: CASSRLLAGVSTGELFF; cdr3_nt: TGTGCCAGCAGCCGACTACTAGCGGGAGTGAGCACCGGGGAGCTGTTTTTT
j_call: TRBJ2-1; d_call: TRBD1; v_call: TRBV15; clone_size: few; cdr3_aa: CATSRVTGYEQFF; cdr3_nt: TGTGCCACCAGCAGAGTGACAGGGTATGAGCAGTTCTTC
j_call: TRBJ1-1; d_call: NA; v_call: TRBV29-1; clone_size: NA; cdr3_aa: CSVEYRDEGTEAFF; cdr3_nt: TGCAGCGTTGAGTACAGGGACGAGGGGACTGAAGCTTTCTTT
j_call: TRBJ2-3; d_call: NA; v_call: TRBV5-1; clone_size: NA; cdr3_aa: CASSLSGQTTDTQYF; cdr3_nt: TGCGCCAGCAGCTTGTCCGGACAGACCACAGATACGCAGTATTTT
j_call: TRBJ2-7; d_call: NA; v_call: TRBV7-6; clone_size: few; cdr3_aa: CASSARWDGEQYF; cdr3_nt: TGTGCCAGCAGCGCCAGATGGGACGGCGAGCAGTACTTC
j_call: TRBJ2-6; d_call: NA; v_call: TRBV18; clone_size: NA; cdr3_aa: CASSAQGSGANVLTF; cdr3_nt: TGTGCCAGCTCAGCTCAGGGCTCTGGGGCCAACGTCCTGACTTTC
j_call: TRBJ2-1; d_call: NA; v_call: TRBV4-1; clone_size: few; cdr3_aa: CASSQDPGYRYNEQFF; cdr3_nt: TGCGCCAGCAGCCAAGATCCGGGATATAGGTACAATGAGCAGTTCTTC
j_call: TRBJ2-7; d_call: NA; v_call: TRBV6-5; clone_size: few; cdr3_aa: CASSYRGTADEQYF; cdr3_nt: TGTGCCAGCAGTTACCGCGGGACTGCCGACGAGCAGTACTTC
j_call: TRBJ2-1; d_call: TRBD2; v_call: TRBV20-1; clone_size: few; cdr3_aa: CSESGRAPDEQFF; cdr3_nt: TGCAGCGAAAGCGGGAGGGCCCCCGATGAGCAGTTCTTC
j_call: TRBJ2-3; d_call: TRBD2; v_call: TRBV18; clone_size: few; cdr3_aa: CASSVSASGRDTQYF; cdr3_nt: TGTGCCAGCTCAGTGAGCGCTAGCGGGAGAGATACGCAGTATTTT
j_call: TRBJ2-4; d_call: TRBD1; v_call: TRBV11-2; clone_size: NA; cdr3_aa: CASRTNRGPRGNIQYF; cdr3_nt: TGTGCCAGCAGGACAAACAGGGGGCCGAGGGGAAACATTCAGTACTTC
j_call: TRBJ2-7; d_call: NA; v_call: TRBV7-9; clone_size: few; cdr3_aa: CASSPGADNEQYF; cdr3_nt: TGTGCCAGCAGCCCTGGGGCAGATAACGAGCAGTACTTC
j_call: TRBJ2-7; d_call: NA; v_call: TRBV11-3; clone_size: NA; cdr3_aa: CASSLGYWVEEQYF; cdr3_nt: TGTGCCAGCAGCTTAGGATACTGGGTCGAAGAGCAGTACTTC
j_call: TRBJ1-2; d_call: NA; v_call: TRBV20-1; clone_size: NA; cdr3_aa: CSARKLTGRSHFEDRYTF; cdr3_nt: TGCAGTGCTAGAAAACTCACAGGGCGTTCCCATTTTGAGGATCGCTACACCTTC
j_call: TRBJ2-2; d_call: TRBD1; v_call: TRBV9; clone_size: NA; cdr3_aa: CASSVAGTGGRTGELFF; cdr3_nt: TGTGCCAGCAGCGTAGCCGGGACAGGGGGCCGTACCGGGGAGCTGTTTTTT
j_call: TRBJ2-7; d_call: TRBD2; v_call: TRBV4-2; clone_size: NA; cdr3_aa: CASSPSGLAGGRLYEQYF; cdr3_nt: TGTGCCAGCAGCCCGTCGGGACTAGCGGGAGGAAGGCTCTACGAGCAGTACTTC
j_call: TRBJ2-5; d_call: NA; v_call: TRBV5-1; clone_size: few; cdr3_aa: CASSLRWVGGEETQYF; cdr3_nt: TGCGCCAGCAGCTTAAGATGGGTAGGAGGGGAAGAGACCCAGTACTTC
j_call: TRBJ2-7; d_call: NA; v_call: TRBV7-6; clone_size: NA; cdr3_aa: CASSLQRQAYEQYF; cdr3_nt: TGTGCCAGCAGCTTACAGAGACAGGCCTACGAGCAGTACTTC
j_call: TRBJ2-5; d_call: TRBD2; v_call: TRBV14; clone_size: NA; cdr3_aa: CASSQAFTSGSTKETQYF; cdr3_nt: TGTGCCAGCAGCCAAGCTTTCACTAGCGGGAGTACGAAAGAGACCCAGTACTTC
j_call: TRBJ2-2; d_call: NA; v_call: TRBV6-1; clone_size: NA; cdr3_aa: CASREPGRTGELFF; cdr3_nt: TGTGCCAGCAGGGAACCTGGGAGGACCGGGGAGCTGTTTTTT
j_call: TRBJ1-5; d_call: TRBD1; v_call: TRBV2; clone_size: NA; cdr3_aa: CASSGQGRLYSNQPQHF; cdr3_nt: TGTGCCAGCAGCGGACAGGGGAGGCTATATAGCAATCAGCCCCAGCATTTT
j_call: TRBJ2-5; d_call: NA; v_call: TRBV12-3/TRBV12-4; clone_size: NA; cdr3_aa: CASSFFPGETQYF; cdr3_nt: TGTGCCAGCAGTTTTTTTCCGGGAGAGACCCAGTACTTC
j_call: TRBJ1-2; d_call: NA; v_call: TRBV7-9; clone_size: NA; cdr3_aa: CASKVEAFMAGYTF; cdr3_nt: TGTGCCAGCAAGGTAGAAGCGTTTATGGCTGGCTACACCTTC
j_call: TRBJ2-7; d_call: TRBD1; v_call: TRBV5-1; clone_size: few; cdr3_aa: CASSPGTGNRQGEQYF; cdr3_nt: TGCGCCAGCAGCCCCGGGACAGGGAATCGTCAGGGAGAGCAGTACTTC
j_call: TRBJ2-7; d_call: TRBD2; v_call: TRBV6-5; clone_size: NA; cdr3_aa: CASSLDGRWNYEQYF; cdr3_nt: TGTGCCAGCAGTTTGGACGGGAGGTGGAATTACGAGCAGTACTTC
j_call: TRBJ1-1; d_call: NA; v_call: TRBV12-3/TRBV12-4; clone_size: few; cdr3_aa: CASRYQLGAEVEAFF; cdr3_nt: TGTGCCAGCAGGTACCAGTTGGGGGCCGAAGTTGAAGCTTTCTTT
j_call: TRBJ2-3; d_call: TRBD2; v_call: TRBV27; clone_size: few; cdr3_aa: CASSLAPLAESTDTQYF; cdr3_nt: TGTGCCAGCAGTTTGGCCCCCCTAGCGGAGAGCACAGATACGCAGTATTTT
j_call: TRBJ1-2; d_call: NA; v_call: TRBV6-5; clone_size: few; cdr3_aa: CASTQGWGYTF; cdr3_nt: TGTGCCAGCACCCAGGGGTGGGGCTACACCTTC
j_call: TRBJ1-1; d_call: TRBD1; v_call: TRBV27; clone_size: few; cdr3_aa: CASSSPLDRGRVTEAFF; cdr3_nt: TGTGCCAGCAGCTCCCCCCTGGACAGGGGGCGGGTCACTGAAGCTTTCTTT
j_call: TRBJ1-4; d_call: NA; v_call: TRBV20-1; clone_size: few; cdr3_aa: CSARDGRAPNEKLFF; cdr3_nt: TGCAGTGCTAGAGATGGCAGGGCGCCTAATGAAAAACTGTTTTTT
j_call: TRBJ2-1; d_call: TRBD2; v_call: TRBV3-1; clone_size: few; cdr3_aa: CASSQVFWREGREDEQFF; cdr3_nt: TGTGCCAGCAGCCAAGTCTTTTGGCGGGAGGGACGGGAGGATGAGCAGTTCTTC
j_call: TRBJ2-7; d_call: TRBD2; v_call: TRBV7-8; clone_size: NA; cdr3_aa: CASSAGLAGYEQYF; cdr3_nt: TGTGCCAGCAGCGCGGGACTAGCTGGCTACGAGCAGTACTTC